This is a list of T cell receptor beta chains from one sample in a study of CD8 T cells in ankylosing spondylitis. TCRdb analysed the 5' RACE reads with MiXCR anew, one entry per CDR3 protein. The sample has around 250,000 distinct CDR3 sequences; about 18% are singletons. The sequencing input was blood, either unsorted or a sorted T cell fraction (not recorded which). The receptor set was obtained from a male donor with ankylosing spondylitis or in good health (not recorded which). The CDR3 runs from the conserved cysteine through the conserved F or W. The D gene is left open where the match is weak. Clone size is not always given. Where it is, it says once, few, many or a class for expanded clones.

CDR3 DNA	CDR3 protein	D gene	V gene	clone size	CDR3 length	J gene
TGCAGCGACCACAGGGGAGGGTATGGCTACACCTTC	CSDHRGGYGYTF	TRBD1	TRBV29-1	-	12	TRBJ1-2
TGCGCCAGCAGCCAAGAGGATGGTAGCGGTGGGGATACGACCCAGTACTTC	CASSQEDGSGGDTTQYF	-	TRBV4-1	-	17	TRBJ2-5
TGTGCCAGCAGTTTTGAAAGGAACCACCTCGAGCAGTACTTC	CASSFERNHLEQYF	-	TRBV12-3/TRBV12-4	few	14	TRBJ2-7
TGCAGTGCTAGCTTTGCCACCGGGGAGCTGTTTTTT	CSASFATGELFF	-	TRBV20-1	many	12	TRBJ2-2
TGCGCCAGCAGCCAAAGCGGGGCCCGGGACACAGCCTACGAGCAGTACTTC	CASSQSGARDTAYEQYF	-	TRBV4-1	-	17	TRBJ2-7
TGTGCCAGCAGTGAATATGGCGGGAGTGTTTACGAGCAGTACTTC	CASSEYGGSVYEQYF	TRBD2	TRBV2	few	15	TRBJ2-7
TGCAGTGCTAGACAAGACGGTGGGAACACTGAAGCTTTCTTT	CSARQDGGNTEAFF	-	TRBV20-1	few	14	TRBJ1-1
TGTGCCAGCAGTTACTTTCCCCCGGGACAGGGGGGGGAGACCCAGTACTTC	CASSYFPPGQGGETQYF	TRBD1	TRBV6-5	-	17	TRBJ2-5
TGCGCCAGCAGCTTGGGGGGACTAGCGGAATCCTACGAGCAGTACTTC	CASSLGGLAESYEQYF	TRBD2	TRBV5-1	-	16	TRBJ2-7
TGTGCCAGCAGCGTTACAGGGACCGGGGAGCTGTTTTTT	CASSVTGTGELFF	-	TRBV7-8	few	13	TRBJ2-2
TGTGCCAGCAGCTCTCCGACCGGGACAGGGGATGAGACCCAGTACTTC	CASSSPTGTGDETQYF	TRBD1	TRBV9	few	16	TRBJ2-5
TGTGCCAGCAGGGCCACCTTCGCGGTGAACACCGGGGAGCTGTTTTTT	CASRATFAVNTGELFF	-	TRBV28	-	16	TRBJ2-2
TGTGCCAGCAGCTTGGCTGCGTCCAGCACAGATACGCAGTATTTT	CASSLAASSTDTQYF	-	TRBV5-5	-	15	TRBJ2-3
TGCGCCAGCAGCCGAACCCCGGGACCTAACACCGGGGAGCTGTTTTTT	CASSRTPGPNTGELFF	-	TRBV4-1	-	16	TRBJ2-2
TGTGCCAGCAGCCTACTAGCGGGAGTTGAGACCCAGTACTTC	CASSLLAGVETQYF	TRBD2	TRBV6-1	many	14	TRBJ2-5
TGCGCCAGCAGCCAAGATCACGGGGTGGGAGACTACGAGCAGTACTTC	CASSQDHGVGDYEQYF	-	TRBV4-3	-	16	TRBJ2-7
TGTGCCAGCAGCCCCGGACCGGACAATAGCTACGAGCAGTACTTC	CASSPGPDNSYEQYF	-	TRBV5-4	-	15	TRBJ2-7
TGCAGCGTTGAAAGGGCTAGATTCGGTGTCGCGGAGACCCAGTACTTC	CSVERARFGVAETQYF	-	TRBV29-1	many	16	TRBJ2-5
TGTGCCATCAGTGACTTTGACAGGGGGGAGACCCAGTACTTC	CAISDFDRGETQYF	TRBD1	TRBV10-3	-	14	TRBJ2-5
TGTGCCAGCAGTTACTCGCTAGCGGGAGCGTCCAATGAGCAGTTCTTC	CASSYSLAGASNEQFF	TRBD2	TRBV6-5	-	16	TRBJ2-1
TGCTGTGCTGGGGGGACTAGCGGGAGGGCCGTGGAAGATACGCAGTATTTT	CCAGGTSGRAVEDTQYF	TRBD2	TRBV20-1	-	17	TRBJ2-3
TGTGCCAGCAGTTACTCTAGAGCTGAGCAGTTCTTC	CASSYSRAEQFF	-	TRBV6-2/TRBV6-3	few	12	TRBJ2-1
TGCAGCGTTCGGGACTGGACCTACGAGCAGTACTTC	CSVRDWTYEQYF	-	TRBV29-1	many	12	TRBJ2-7
TGTGCCAGCACTAGCGGATACAATGAGCAGTTCTTC	CASTSGYNEQFF	TRBD2	TRBV27	many	12	TRBJ2-1
TGTGCCAGCAGTTTTGTGGGATCCTACAATGAGCAGTTCTTC	CASSFVGSYNEQFF	-	TRBV6-2/TRBV6-3	-	14	TRBJ2-1
TGCAGTGCTACCCCCAGGGACACCAGTACAGCTTTCTTT	CSATPRDTSTAFF	-	TRBV20-1	-	13	TRBJ1-1
TGCGCCAGCAGCCACGTCGGACTAGCGGGACCGGGGGGTGAGCAGTTCTTC	CASSHVGLAGPGGEQFF	TRBD2	TRBV4-1	-	17	TRBJ2-1
TGTGCCATCAGTGAAGGTGGGGAAGATGAAAAACTGTTTTTT	CAISEGGEDEKLFF	-	TRBV10-3	many	14	TRBJ1-4
TGTGCCAGTAGTACGGGACTAGCGATAGATACGCAGTATTTT	CASSTGLAIDTQYF	TRBD2	TRBV19	-	14	TRBJ2-3
TGTGCCAGCAGACCTCCGACAGGGGAGGCGGTGGAGACCCAGTACTTC	CASRPPTGEAVETQYF	TRBD1	TRBV7-9	-	16	TRBJ2-5
TGTGCCAGCAGCTTAGAACAGAGCTCCTACAATGAGCAGTTCTTC	CASSLEQSSYNEQFF	-	TRBV11-3	few	15	TRBJ2-1
TGTGCCAGCAGCCGAGGTTGGGGGGAGGGCCTCCCAATTGAGCAGTTCTTC	CASSRGWGEGLPIEQFF	TRBD2	TRBV14	few	17	TRBJ2-1
TGTGCCAGCAGCTTAGTTCAACTAGCTCCCGGGGAGCTGTTTTTT	CASSLVQLAPGELFF	-	TRBV11-2	-	15	TRBJ2-2
TGTGCCAGCAGCCAAGATCGGAATGAGCAGTTCTTC	CASSQDRNEQFF	-	TRBV4-2	many	12	TRBJ2-1
TGTGCCAGCAGCTTACTCGGGGGGTCCTCTACCTACGAGCAGTACTTC	CASSLLGGSSTYEQYF	TRBD2	TRBV7-9	few	16	TRBJ2-7
TGTGCCAGCAGTTTTGGGAAGTCGGCTTTCTTT	CASSFGKSAFF	-	TRBV28	-	11	TRBJ1-1
TGCGCCAGCAGCCAACCCCGGGGGGGTAGCTCCTACAATGAGCAGTTCTTC	CASSQPRGGSSYNEQFF	TRBD2	TRBV4-3	-	17	TRBJ2-1
TGTGCCAGCAGCGTAGGGGAGAAACACGGAGAGACCCAGTACTTC	CASSVGEKHGETQYF	-	TRBV9	few	15	TRBJ2-5
TGTGCCAGCAGCTTGGAACAGATGGGCACTGAAGCTTTCTTT	CASSLEQMGTEAFF	-	TRBV7-8	many	14	TRBJ1-1
TGCAGTGCAACTCCTAGCGGCCTCAATGAGCAGTTCTTC	CSATPSGLNEQFF	TRBD2	TRBV20-1	-	13	TRBJ2-1
TGCGCCAGCAGCATGTCGGACAGATCCTACGAGCAGTACTTC	CASSMSDRSYEQYF	-	TRBV4-1	-	14	TRBJ2-7
TGTGCCAGCAGTCCCCCGACATTAGTTCGGGAGACCCAGTACTTC	CASSPPTLVRETQYF	-	TRBV12-3/TRBV12-4	-	15	TRBJ2-5
TGTGCCAGCAGTTTAGCTGAGGGGGCGGATGAGACCCAGTACTTC	CASSLAEGADETQYF	TRBD1	TRBV12-3/TRBV12-4	-	15	TRBJ2-5
TGCGCCAGCAGCCAAGACTTAATTTACGAGCAGTACTTC	CASSQDLIYEQYF	-	TRBV4-1	few	13	TRBJ2-7
TGTGCCAGCAGTTTATCCGTCCCCTCTGGGGCCAACGTCCTGACTTTC	CASSLSVPSGANVLTF	-	TRBV27	-	16	TRBJ2-6
TGTGCCAGCAGCGTAGCCGGCACTAGCTCAGAGACCCAGTACTTC	CASSVAGTSSETQYF	-	TRBV9	few	15	TRBJ2-5
TGTCCCAGCAGCCCGGGACTCCCTCCGGACGAGCAGTACTTC	CPSSPGLPPDEQYF	-	TRBV3-1	-	14	TRBJ2-7
TGTGCCAGCAGTTTTGGTCGGTACAATGAGCAGTTCTTC	CASSFGRYNEQFF	-	TRBV12-3/TRBV12-4	many	13	TRBJ2-1
TGTGCCAGCAGGTGGACTATCACCGGGGAGCTGTTTTTT	CASRWTITGELFF	-	TRBV27	-	13	TRBJ2-2
TGCAGCGTTGAACGCCAGACGAACACTGAAGCTTTCTTT	CSVERQTNTEAFF	-	TRBV29-1	-	13	TRBJ1-1
TGTGCCACCGAGTTTGGACCATTCTCCTACGAGCAGTACTTC	CATEFGPFSYEQYF	-	TRBV6-5	-	14	TRBJ2-7
TGTGCCAGCAGTATCGGGTCAACAGATACGCAGTATTTT	CASSIGSTDTQYF	-	TRBV12-3/TRBV12-4	many	13	TRBJ2-3
TGTGCCAGCAGTCCAATTAGCGGGAAGGTCGGCCAAGAGACCCAGTACTTC	CASSPISGKVGQETQYF	TRBD2	TRBV12-3/TRBV12-4	few	17	TRBJ2-5
TGCAGCGTTGAGGGGGTGGCTAGCGGCCCAACTAGCACAGATACGCAGTATTTT	CSVEGVASGPTSTDTQYF	TRBD2	TRBV29-1	-	18	TRBJ2-3
TGTGCCAGCAGCCCGACAGGGGCTGACAATCAGCCCCAGCATTTT	CASSPTGADNQPQHF	TRBD1	TRBV6-2/TRBV6-3	few	15	TRBJ1-5